This TCR beta chain emerged from a study of shared clonotypes between healthy human individuals. Broader study findings: Donors were few, which limited the genetic and exposure-history diversity represented. The sole specimen, blood, was sampled, and tissue repertoires likely differ.

Clones were read by immunoSEQ multiplex PCR, and TCRdb kept only the in-frame ones, dropping some. The repertoire holds 400,000 to 600,000 clones, with 60% to 80% as singletons. Trimming took off 2 bases at V and 1 base at J, with 5 bases between the two ends. This CDR3 contains 13 residues. The V gene's germline CDR1 is SEHNR and CDR2 FQNEAQ (reference sequence). Extraction of genomic DNA in unsorted samples used about 90 million PBMCs. This clone has just one count. Its antigen is undetermined. The sequenced material came from PBMCs. The chain joins TRBV7-9 to TRBJ1-1; no reliable D call. This TCR came from a woman in her forties in good health. Some clones in this sample may be carry-over from other donors' samples. The CDR3 nucleotides are TGTGCCAGCAGCTTATTGGGGAACACTGAAGCTTTCTTT. Translated, it gives CASSLLGNTEAFF.